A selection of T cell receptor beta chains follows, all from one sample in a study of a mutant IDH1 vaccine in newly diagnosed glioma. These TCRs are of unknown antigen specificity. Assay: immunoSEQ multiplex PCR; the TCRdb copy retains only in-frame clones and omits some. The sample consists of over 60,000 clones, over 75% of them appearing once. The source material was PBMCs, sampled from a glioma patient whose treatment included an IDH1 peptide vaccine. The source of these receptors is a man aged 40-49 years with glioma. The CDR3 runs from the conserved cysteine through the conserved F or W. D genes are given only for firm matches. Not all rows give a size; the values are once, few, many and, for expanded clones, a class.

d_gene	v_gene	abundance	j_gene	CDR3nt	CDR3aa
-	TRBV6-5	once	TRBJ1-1	TGTGCCAGCAGACTACGGGGGGCAGGCACTGAAGCTTTCTTT	CASRLRGAGTEAFF
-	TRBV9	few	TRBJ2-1	TGTGCCAGAGCTCGTCGGGGGTTCAATGAGCAGTTCTTC	CARARRGFNEQFF
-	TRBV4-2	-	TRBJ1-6	TGTGCCAGCAGCCAGCAGCAGGAGAATTCACCCCTCCACTTT	CASSQQQENSPLHF
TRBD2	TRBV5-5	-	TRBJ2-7	TGTGCCAGCAGCCTTACTAGCGGATCCCACTACGAGCAGTACTTC	CASSLTSGSHYEQYF
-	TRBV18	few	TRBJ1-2	TGTGCCAGCTCACGACTGGAGTCACAGGGAGGCTACACCTTC	CASSRLESQGGYTF
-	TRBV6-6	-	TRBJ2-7	TGTGCCAGCAGTTACTCTAAACTCGGAAAAGAGGAGCAGTACTTC	CASSYSKLGKEEQYF
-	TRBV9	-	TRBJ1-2	TGTGCCAGCAGGTATGACCGTACCTATGGCTACACCTTC	CASRYDRTYGYTF
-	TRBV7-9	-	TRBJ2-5	TGTGCCAGCAGCCCAAACCCGGGCGGAGAGACCCAGTACTTC	CASSPNPGGETQYF
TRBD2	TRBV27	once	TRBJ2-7	TGTGCCAGCAGTAGCGGGAGGGCTGCGGGCGAGCAGTACTTC	CASSSGRAAGEQYF
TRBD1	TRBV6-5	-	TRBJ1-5	TGTGCCAGCAGTAGGACAGGGAATAGCAATCAGCCCCAGCATTTT	CASSRTGNSNQPQHF
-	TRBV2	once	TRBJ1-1	TGTGCCAGCCAGAGGGGAGACTCAACCACTGAAGCTTTCTTT	CASQRGDSTTEAFF
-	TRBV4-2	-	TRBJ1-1	TGTGCCAGCAGCCAAGAGGTCAGGGGGAACACTGAAGCTTTCTTT	CASSQEVRGNTEAFF
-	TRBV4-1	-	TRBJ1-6	TGCGCCAGCAGTCAGAGCTCCTATAATTCACCCCTCCACTTT	CASSQSSYNSPLHF
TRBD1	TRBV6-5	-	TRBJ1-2	TGTGCCAGCAGTTACTCGAGGGAGGGGGCGAGTGGCTACACCTTC	CASSYSREGASGYTF
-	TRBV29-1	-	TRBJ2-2	TGCAGCGTTGCTCAGGCAGGCGTGAACACCGGGGAGCTGTTTTTT	CSVAQAGVNTGELFF
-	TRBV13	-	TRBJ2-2	TGTGCCAGCAGCTCGCTTTTACAGGACACCGGGGAGCTGTTTTTT	CASSSLLQDTGELFF
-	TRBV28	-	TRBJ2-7	TGTGCCAGCAGTAGAGTCAGCTCCTACGAGCAGTACTTC	CASSRVSSYEQYF
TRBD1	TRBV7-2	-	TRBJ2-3	TGTGCCAGCAGCTTAAAGGGGCCCGGGACAGGGACCCCAGAGCAGTATTTT	CASSLKGPGTGTPEQYF
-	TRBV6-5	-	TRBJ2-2	TGTGCCAGCAGCCGAGGGGCGAACACCGGGGAGCTGTTTTTT	CASSRGANTGELFF
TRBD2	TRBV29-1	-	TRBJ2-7	TGCAGCGTTGAGGCGCGGGAGACGTACGAGCAGTACTTC	CSVEARETYEQYF
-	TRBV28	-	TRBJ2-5	TGTGCCAGCAGCCCAAGACTAAGGAAGCGAATCGGAGAGACCCAGTACTTC	CASSPRLRKRIGETQYF
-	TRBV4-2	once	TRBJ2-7	TGTGCCAGCAGCAAGACGGAGAACTACGAGCAGTACTTC	CASSKTENYEQYF
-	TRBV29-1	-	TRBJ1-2	TGCAGCGTTCATGGTGGTAGGGACTATGGCTACACCTTC	CSVHGGRDYGYTF
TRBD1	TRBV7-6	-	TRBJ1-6	TGTGCCAGCAGCCCCCAAGACAGGGGGAATTCACCCCTCCACTTT	CASSPQDRGNSPLHF
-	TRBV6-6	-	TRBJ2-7	TGTGCCAGCACACATCAGATCAACTACGAGCAGTACTTC	CASTHQINYEQYF